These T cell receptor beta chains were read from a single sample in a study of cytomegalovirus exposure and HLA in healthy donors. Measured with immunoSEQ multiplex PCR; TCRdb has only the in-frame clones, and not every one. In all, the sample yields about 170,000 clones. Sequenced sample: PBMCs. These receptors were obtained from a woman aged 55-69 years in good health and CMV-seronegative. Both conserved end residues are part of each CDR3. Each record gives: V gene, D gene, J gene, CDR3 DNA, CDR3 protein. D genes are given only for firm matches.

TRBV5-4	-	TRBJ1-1	TGTGCCAGCAGCTCCAGACAGAGAAACACTGAAGCTTTCTTT	CASSSRQRNTEAFF
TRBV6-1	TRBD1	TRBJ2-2	TGTGCCAGCAGAACAGGGGTAGTCCCCGGGGAGCTGTTTTTT	CASRTGVVPGELFF
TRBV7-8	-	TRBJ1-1	TGTGCCAGCAGCCCAGAAGCTTTCTTT	CASSPEAFF
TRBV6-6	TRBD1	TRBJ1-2	TGTGCCAGCAGTACCGGGACAGCGTCGGACTATGGCTACACCTTC	CASSTGTASDYGYTF
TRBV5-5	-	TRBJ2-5	TGTGCCAGCAGCCCCCCCAGGGGAGAGGGCCAAGAGACCCAGTACTTC	CASSPPRGEGQETQYF
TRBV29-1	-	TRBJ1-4	TGCAGCGTCCCTCCACTCTACCCCTCAGTCAGGGGAGCGGCCACTAATGAAAAACTGTTTTTT	CSVPPLYPSVRGAATNEKLFF
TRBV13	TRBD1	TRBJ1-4	TGTGCCAGCGGCCGGACAGGGAGTGTTGAAAAACTGTTTTTT	CASGRTGSVEKLFF
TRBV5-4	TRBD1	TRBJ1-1	TGTGCCAGCAGCGCCGGACAGGGGGTAGTCGCTGAAGCTTTCTTT	CASSAGQGVVAEAFF
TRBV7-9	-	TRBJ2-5	TGTGCCAGCAGCTTAGTCGGGGAGACCCAGTACTTC	CASSLVGETQYF
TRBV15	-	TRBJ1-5	TGTGCCACCAGCGGGTGGGAAGGGAGGAGGAATCAGCCCCAGCATTTT	CATSGWEGRRNQPQHF
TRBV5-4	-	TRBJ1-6	TGTGCCAGCAGCCTTGGGGTTTCAGGGAACTATAATTCACCCCTCCACTTT	CASSLGVSGNYNSPLHF
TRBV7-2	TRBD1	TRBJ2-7	TGTGCCAGCAGCATCGGACAGGGTGCCTACGAGCAGTACTTC	CASSIGQGAYEQYF
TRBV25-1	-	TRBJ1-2	TGTGCCAGCAGTGTCGGACAGACCCAGGGGTATGGCTACACCTTC	CASSVGQTQGYGYTF
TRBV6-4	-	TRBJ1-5	TGTGCCAGCAGTGACGCCAGGGCTGGATTCAATCAGCCCCAGCATTTT	CASSDARAGFNQPQHF
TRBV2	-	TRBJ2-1	TGTGCCAGCAGGTCCGCAGGGTCGGCTGAGCAGTTCTTC	CASRSAGSAEQFF
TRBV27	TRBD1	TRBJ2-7	TGTGCCAGCAGTGACAGGGGGGACGACGAGCAGTACTTC	CASSDRGDDEQYF
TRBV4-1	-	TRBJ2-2	TGCGCCAGCCGCCCAGTTATCAGGAACACCGGGGAGCTGTTTTTT	CASRPVIRNTGELFF
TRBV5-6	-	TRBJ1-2	TGTGCCAGCAGCCCCCGGACGCGGGAATTCTATGGCTACACCTTC	CASSPRTREFYGYTF
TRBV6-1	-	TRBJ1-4	TGTGCCAGCGGGGGCCCATGGGGAAAACTGTTTTTT	CASGGPWGKLFF
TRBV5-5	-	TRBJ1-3	TGTGCCAGCAGCTTCGAATTAAGCGCCGGAAACACCATATATTTT	CASSFELSAGNTIYF
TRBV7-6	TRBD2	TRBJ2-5	TGTGCCAGCAGCTTAACCCTGGGACTAGGAGGAGTGACCCAGTACTTC	CASSLTLGLGGVTQYF
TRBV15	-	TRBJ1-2	TGTGCCACCAGCAGAGTGGGCGGACAGACTAACTATGGCTACACCTTC	CATSRVGGQTNYGYTF
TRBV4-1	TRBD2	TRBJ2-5	TGCGCCAGCAGCCATGCTAGCGGGAGTTATGAGACCCAGTACTTC	CASSHASGSYETQYF
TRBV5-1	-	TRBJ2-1	TGCGCCAGCAGCTCGGGTCGAGTGGGTGAGCAGTTCTTC	CASSSGRVGEQFF
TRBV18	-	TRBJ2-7	TGTGCCAGCTCACACGGGGCCTCTGGGGGGTCCTACGAGCAGTACTTC	CASSHGASGGSYEQYF
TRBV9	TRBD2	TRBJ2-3	TGTGCCAGCAGCCGGTCCAGCGGGAGCATAGATACGCAGTATTTT	CASSRSSGSIDTQYF
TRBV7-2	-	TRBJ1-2	TGTGCCAGCAGCTTAGTGAGGGCGGGGAACTATGGCTACACCTTC	CASSLVRAGNYGYTF
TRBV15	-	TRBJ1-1	TGTGCCACCAGGCAACAGGGTCGAGGGACTGAAGCTTTCTTT	CATRQQGRGTEAFF
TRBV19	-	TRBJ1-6	TGTGCCAGTAGTCGGGGTTTTAATTCACCCCTCCACTTT	CASSRGFNSPLHF
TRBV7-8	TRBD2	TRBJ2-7	TGTGCCAGCAGCCTCCAAGGGAGGGTCTACGAGCAGTACTTC	CASSLQGRVYEQYF
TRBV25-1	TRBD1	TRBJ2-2	TGTGCCAGCAGGGGTCCCGGGACAGGGGGAACCGGGGAGCTGTTTTTT	CASRGPGTGGTGELFF
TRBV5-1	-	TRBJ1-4	TGCGCCAGCAGCTTATTAGGGGCAGATGAAAAACTGTTTTTT	CASSLLGADEKLFF
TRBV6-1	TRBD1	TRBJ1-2	TGTGCCAGCAGTCGAGGGGGACAGACAATAGGCTACACCTTC	CASSRGGQTIGYTF
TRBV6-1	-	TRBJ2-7	TGTGCCAGCAGTCCCCGGGTAGGCTACGAGCAGTACTTC	CASSPRVGYEQYF
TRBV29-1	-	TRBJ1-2	TGCAGCGTTGACCCGCCTACGAGGCAGGGATTTAGCTATGGCTACACCTTC	CSVDPPTRQGFSYGYTF
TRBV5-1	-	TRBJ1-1	TGCGCCAGCAGCTTGGACGTTGGGAGGGGGTCTGCAGCTTTCTTT	CASSLDVGRGSAAFF
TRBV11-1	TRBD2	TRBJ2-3	TGTGCCAGCAGCCCGCGACTAGCGGGGGGCGGAGATACGCAGTATTTT	CASSPRLAGGGDTQYF
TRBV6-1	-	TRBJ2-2	TGTGCCAGCACCCCCAAAACCGGGGAGCTGTTTTTT	CASTPKTGELFF
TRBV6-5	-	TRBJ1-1	TGTGCCAGCAGTTACTTTCCCTCAGGCGAAGGCACTGAAGCTTTCTTT	CASSYFPSGEGTEAFF
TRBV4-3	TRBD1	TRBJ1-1	TGCGCCAGCAGCCAAGATTCCGGACAGGGGGAAGCTTTCTTT	CASSQDSGQGEAFF
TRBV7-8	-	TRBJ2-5	TGTGCCAGCAGCCCCCTCGGAGAGACCCAGTACTTC	CASSPLGETQYF
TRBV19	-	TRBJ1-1	TGTGCCAGCCTCCCAAGGGGGATTTGGGGGCGAGGAACTGAAGCTTTCTTT	CASLPRGIWGRGTEAFF
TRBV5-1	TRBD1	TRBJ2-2	TGCGCCAGCAGGCCACCGGGACAGGGGTTCGCCGGGGAGCTGTTTTTT	CASRPPGQGFAGELFF
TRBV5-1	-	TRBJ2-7	TGCGCCAGCAGCTTGGAGAACCCCACGGGCTACGAGCAGTACTTC	CASSLENPTGYEQYF
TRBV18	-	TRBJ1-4	TGTGCCAGCTCAAGGGACAATTATGAAAAACTGTTTTTT	CASSRDNYEKLFF
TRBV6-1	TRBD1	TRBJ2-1	TGTGCCAGCAGTGAACTGGACAGGGCGCGCAATGAGCAGTTCTTC	CASSELDRARNEQFF
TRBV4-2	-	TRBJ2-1	TGTGCCAGCAGCCAAGATGACGGGGCGGGGAATGAGCAGTTCTTC	CASSQDDGAGNEQFF
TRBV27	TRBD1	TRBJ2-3	TGTGCCAGCAGTTCTTTAGGACAGGGAGGAGCCACAGATACGCAGTATTTT	CASSSLGQGGATDTQYF
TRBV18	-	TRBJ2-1	TGTGCCAGCTCACCAGTGAGTACAGGGAATGAGCAGTTCTTC	CASSPVSTGNEQFF
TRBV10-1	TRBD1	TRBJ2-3	TGCGCCAGCAGTGAACCAGGGGGCCGCACAGATACGCAGTATTTT	CASSEPGGRTDTQYF